These 15 T cell receptor beta chains were sequenced from one sample in a study of T cell responses to AZD1222 COVID-19 vaccine. Some clones are missing from TCRdb's copy, which holds only in-frame ones; the method was immunoSEQ multiplex PCR. The repertoire consists of about 150,000 clones, with more than 85% occurring once and the leading ten covering around 3.6%. The specimen was peripheral blood, collected on day 0 of AZD1222 vaccination. These receptors all come from an adult in good health.

The genes are TRBV2 and TRBJ2-1; either TRBD1 or TRBD2 may supply D (5 bases each). V lost 8 bases, J lost 5 bases, and 13 bases lay in between. Germline V gene data show CDR1 as SNHLY and CDR2 as FYNNEI. The CDR3 spans 13 residues. The CDR3 reads CASGERGNNEQFF. CDR3 nucleotide sequence: TGTGCCAGCGGCGAGAGGGGAAACAATGAGCAGTTCTTC.

The V gene is TRBV5-1, the J gene TRBJ1-1, with TRBD1 matching over 8 bases. Germline V CDR1 and CDR2: SGHRS, YFSETQ. Trimming removed 2 bases from V and 5 bases from J; junction bases left unmatched: 5. The CDR3 runs to 14 residues. DNA of the CDR3: TGCGCCAGCAGCTTCGACAGGGGTAGGACTGAAGCTTTCTTT. Translating it yields CASSFDRGRTEAFF.

This clone was seen just once. The chain is built from TRBV19 and TRBJ1-2; D remains unclear. The CDR3 loop spans 12 amino acids. V lost 8 bases and J 4 bases, leaving 11 bases between the germline ends. Germline values: CDR1 LNHDA, CDR2 SQIVND (reference sequence). The CDR3 region has the DNA TGTGCCAGTTGGAGGACGGTCTATGGCTACACCTTC. Translating it yields CASWRTVYGYTF.

V is TRBV18 and J is TRBJ2-3; 9 bases are shared with TRBD2. V lost 1 base and J lost 6; bases outside the gene matches: 5. This CDR3 is 15 amino acids long. Germline loops: CDR1 KGHSH, CDR2 LQKENI. The CDR3 DNA reads as TGTGCCAGCTCACCACGGACTAGCGTCCCGGATACGCAGTATTTT. Residues: CASSPRTSVPDTQYF.

The chain recombines TRBV18 with TRBJ2-1; D not resolved. The CDR3 extends over 12 amino acids. From germline, CDR1 is KGHSH and CDR2 LQKENI. V lost 0 bases, J lost 9 bases, and 6 bases lay in between. In nucleotides, the CDR3 is TGTGCCAGCTCACCACCGGGTGTTGAGCAGTTCTTC. Amino acid sequence: CASSPPGVEQFF.

This clone was observed a few times. The rearrangement links TRBV25-1 to TRBJ1-3; D is perhaps TRBD1 (5 bases). Trimming removed 3 bases from V and 5 bases from J, with 14 bases in between. This CDR3 contains 15 residues. The germline CDR1 and CDR2 sequences are MGHDK and SYGVNS. CDR3 DNA sequence: TGTGCCAGCAGTGAGGCGGGACCCGCCAGAAACACCATATATTTT. It is translated as CASSEAGPARNTIYF.

The chain has TRBV4-3 and TRBJ2-6, with TRBD1 identical over 8 bases. The CDR3 runs 18 residues. V lost 3 bases to trimming and J lost 1 base; unmatched junction nucleotides: 8. Germline V gene lookup returns CDR1 LGHNA and CDR2 YSLEER. The CDR3 region is CASSQERTGLSGANVLTF. As DNA, the CDR3 is TGCGCCAGCAGCCAGGAGAGGACAGGGCTGTCTGGGGCCAACGTCCTGACTTTC.

The genes are TRBV6-6 and TRBJ2-3; D call uncertain. This CDR3 contains 13 residues. The germline CDR1 and CDR2 sequences are MNHNY and SVGAGI (reference sequence). Trimming cost V 5 bases and J 1 base, with 7 bases left between them. The DNA for the CDR3 is TGTGCCAGCAGTCCTGGCCGCACAGATACGCAGTATTTT. It yields the protein CASSPGRTDTQYF.

The rearrangement links TRBV27 to TRBJ2-1; the match to TRBD2 covers 7 bases. This CDR3 is built from 13 residues. V dropped 3 bases and J dropped 10; count of bases not matched to a gene: 6. CDR1 is MNHEY, CDR2 SMNVEV, per germline (reference sequence). The chain's CDR3 is CASSFSGLKEQFF. CDR3 sequence (DNA): TGTGCCAGCAGTTTTAGCGGGCTGAAAGAGCAGTTCTTC.

The chain carries TRBV10-3 and TRBJ1-2; D is possibly TRBD1 (5 bases). In germline, CDR1 is ENHRY, CDR2 SYGVKD. The CDR3 totals 13 residues. The germline V and J ends were trimmed by 4 bases and 2 bases, with 8 bases remaining between them. CDR3 nucleotides: TGTGCCATCAGTGTTGACAGAAACTATGGCTACACCTTC. Translation: CAISVDRNYGYTF.

The rearrangement links TRBV5-1 to TRBJ2-3; D unresolved. V lost 1 base and J 4 bases, leaving 10 bases between the germline ends. The CDR3 is 14 residues long. The V gene's germline CDR1 is SGHRS and CDR2 YFSETQ. In nucleotides, the CDR3 is TGCGCCAGCAGCTTGAGCCCCCAATCAGATACGCAGTATTTT. It is translated as CASSLSPQSDTQYF. The whole variable domain, remainder taken from reference TRBV5-1 and TRBJ2-3, is KAGVTQTPRYLIKTRGQQVTLSCSPISGHRSVSWYQQTPGQGLQFLFEYFSETQRNKGNFPGRFSGRQFSNSRSEMNVSTLELGDSALYLCASSLSPQSDTQYFGPGTRLTVL.

This clone has only a few counts. The V gene is TRBV7-2, the J gene TRBJ1-4; no reliable D call. The V end was cut by 0 bases, the J end by 5 bases, with 10 bases between. The CDR3 runs to 15 residues. Looked up from germline, CDR1 is SGHTA and CDR2 is FQGNSA. CDR3 residues: CASSLARADNEKLFF. CDR3 bases: TGTGCCAGCAGCTTAGCAAGGGCAGACAATGAAAAACTGTTTTTT.

This clone has a single count. The chain is built from TRBV30 and TRBJ2-3; 9 nucleotides match TRBD2. Germline V gives CDR1 GTSNPN, CDR2 SVGIG (reference sequence). V lost 2 bases to trimming and J lost 0 bases; unmatched junction nucleotides: 9. This CDR3 region has 17 residues. CDR3 in amino acids: CAWSWAGGETSTDTQYF. Written as DNA, the CDR3 is TGTGCCTGGAGTTGGGCGGGAGGGGAAACTAGCACAGATACGCAGTATTTT.

The chain uses TRBV19 and TRBJ2-1; 7 bases align to TRBD2. J gave up 4 bases and V 3 bases, and 3 bases lay outside the gene matches. The CDR3 consists of 14 residues. Germline V gives CDR1 LNHDA, CDR2 SQIVND (reference sequence). Written as DNA, the CDR3 is TGTGCCAGTAGTATGGGACTAAGTTACAATGAGCAGTTCTTC. It specifies CASSMGLSYNEQFF.

In its sample, this clone was seen a few times. The rearrangement uses TRBV25-1 and TRBJ2-1, with 8 positions matching TRBD1. With V trimmed by 2 bases and J by 4 bases, 1 base remained unmatched. The germline V gene has CDR1 MGHDK and CDR2 SYGVNS. CDR3 length: 14 residues. The CDR3 sequence is CASSEGDRYNEQFF. The CDR3 region has the DNA TGTGCCAGCAGTGAAGGGGACAGGTACAATGAGCAGTTCTTC.